The 12 T cell receptor beta chains given below trace back to one sample, sequenced in a study of blood T cell repertoires in COVID-19. Generated by immunoSEQ multiplex PCR, the TCRdb table keeps only in-frame clones and is missing some. The sample lists some 190,000 clones; more than 85% were seen once. Sequencing input: peripheral blood. The receptor source for this set is a man younger than 45 with acute or convalescent COVID-19.

The chain has TRBV4-2 and TRBJ2-6; maybe TRBD1 (5 bases). V was shortened by 11 bases and J by 2 bases, with 13 bases between the two germline ends. This CDR3 is built from 14 residues. The germline gives CDR1 LGHNA, CDR2 YNFKEQ. In nucleotides, the CDR3 is TGTGCCGGGGCCACCGCCACTGGGGCCAACGTCCTGACTTTC. Translated: CAGATATGANVLTF.

The chain employs TRBV12-5 and TRBJ2-1, with a tentative D call TRBD2 (6 bases). The ends were cut back, 9 bases at V and 1 base at J, with 10 bases in the middle. CDR1 LGHNT and CDR2 FRNRAP come from the germline V gene. This CDR3 has 13 amino acids. The CDR3 reads CASSDYSYNEQFF. In DNA, the CDR3 is TGTGCTAGCTCGGACTATTCCTACAATGAGCAGTTCTTC.

The gene calls are TRBV29-1 and TRBJ2-2, with D perhaps TRBD1 (6 bases). This CDR3 has 11 residues. V lost 6 bases, J lost 4 bases, and 6 bases lay in between. CDR1 SQVTM and CDR2 ANQGSEA come from the germline V gene. CDR3 nucleotides: TGCAGCGTACAGGGCACCGGGGAGCTGTTTTTT. Protein: CSVQGTGELFF.

This rearrangement joins TRBV5-1 to TRBJ1-1; weak D call: TRBD1 (5 bases). The V end was cut by 6 bases, the J end by 2 bases, with 11 bases between. The CDR3 is made up of 13 amino acids. The germline CDR1 and CDR2 sequences are SGHRS and YFSETQ. The CDR3 nucleotides are TGCGCCAGCACCCAGACAGTTAACACTGAAGCTTTCTTT. Amino acids: CASTQTVNTEAFF.

This clone appeared a single time. The chain employs TRBV7-8 and TRBJ2-2; 7 bases map to TRBD2. The CDR3 is 15 amino acids. V trimming: 1 base; J trimming: 4 bases; junction bases outside the gene matches: 3. Germline assignment: CDR1 SGHVS and CDR2 FQNEAQ. This CDR3 is CASSLGWTSTGELFF. CDR3 in DNA: TGTGCCAGCAGCTTAGGGTGGACTAGCACCGGGGAGCTGTTTTTT.

The chain combines TRBV19 with TRBJ1-5, with 11 bases lining up with TRBD1. The ends lost 7 bases at V and 7 bases at J; junction bases unmatched: 12. Germline V lookup: CDR1 LNHDA, CDR2 SQIVND (reference sequence). The CDR3 loop spans 16 amino acids. The DNA of the CDR3 is TGTGCCAGTAAAACCGGGACAGGGGGTTCTGTGCAGCCCCAGCATTTT. Translation: CASKTGTGGSVQPQHF.

The chain carries TRBV18 and TRBJ1-4; possible D gene TRBD1, 5 bases. Trimming cost V 3 bases and J 5 bases, with 13 bases left between them. CDR1 and CDR2 from the germline V gene are KGHSH and LQKENI. The CDR3 is made up of 15 amino acids. CDR3 loop: CASSPGFGGNEKLFF. For the CDR3, the DNA is TGTGCCAGCTCACCCGGCTTCGGGGGAAATGAAAAACTGTTTTTT.

This rearrangement joins TRBV5-4 to TRBJ2-7, with 13 bases identical to TRBD2. The ends lost 2 bases at V and 7 bases at J; junction bases unmatched: 6. The CDR3 is 15 residues long. Germline CDR1 SGHNT, CDR2 YYREEE (reference sequence). The CDR3 DNA reads TGTGCCAGCAGCTTAACTAGCGGGAGGGCGAGGGAGCAGTACTTC. Encoded protein: CASSLTSGRAREQYF.

The V and J genes are TRBV7-2 and TRBJ1-2, with unresolved D. The V gene's germline CDR1 is SGHTA and CDR2 FQGNSA. V dropped 5 bases and J dropped 8 bases, with 12 bases sitting between them. The CDR3 runs 12 residues. In DNA form, the CDR3 reads TGTGCCAGCAGCACGACGGGTTGGGGCTACACCTTC. This sequence encodes CASSTTGWGYTF. Together with reference TRBV7-2 and TRBJ1-2, the CDR3 gives the full variable domain: GAGVSQSPSNKVTEKGKDVELRCDPISGHTALYWYRQSLGQGLEFLIYFQGNSAPDKSGLPSDRFSAERTGGSVSTLTIQRTQQEDSAVYLCASSTTGWGYTFGSGTRLTVV.

This chain links TRBV6-5 with TRBJ1-1; TRBD1 matches at 7 bases. CDR3 length: 15 residues. The V segment lost 0 bases and the J segment 3 bases; nucleotides outside the gene matches: 4. Germline CDR1 reads MNHEY; CDR2 reads SVGAGI. The CDR3 DNA sequence: TGTGCCAGCAGTTACTCGAGAAGGGGGCACACTGAAGCTTTCTTT. Its translation: CASSYSRRGHTEAFF.

DNA of the CDR3: TGTGCCAGCAGCTTAGCCCCTACGAGCTCCTACAATGAGCAGTTCTTC. Amino acids: CASSLAPTSSYNEQFF. The V call is TRBV7-2, the J call TRBJ2-1; no clear D. Deletions cut 0 bases from V and 0 bases from J, with 9 bases between. This CDR3 spans 16 amino acids. Germline lookup yields CDR1 SGHTA and CDR2 FQGNSA.

This clone was counted once. V usage is TRBV4-2 and J usage is TRBJ2-3, with 13 bases that match TRBD2. V trimming: 8 bases; J trimming: 1 base; junction bases outside the gene matches: 6. Germline V gene lookup returns CDR1 LGHNA and CDR2 YNFKEQ. The CDR3 is 16 residues long. The CDR3 nucleotides are TGTGCCAGCGGACTAGCGGGAGAGAAGGGCACAGATACGCAGTATTTT. Residues: CASGLAGEKGTDTQYF.